The 4 T cell receptor beta chains listed next were all sequenced from one sample in a study of shared clonotypes between healthy human individuals. Produced via immunoSEQ multiplex PCR; TCRdb's table is partial and in-frame only. The table has around 510,000 clones, approximately 94% seen once. The sequencing input was naive CD4+ T cells sorted from blood. Subset defined: CD45RA+ positively selected. These TCRs come from a woman in her 30s in good health.

The chain is built from TRBV14 and TRBJ2-1, with 8 bases fitting TRBD1. CDR3 size: 15 residues. Germline CDR1 reads SGHDN; CDR2 reads FVKESK. After removal of 1 base from V and 8 bases from J, the junction contained 7 bases not matched to a gene. CDR3 DNA sequence: TGTGCCAGCAGCCAAGGGCTCAGGGGGCTGGATGAGCAGTTCTTC. This sequence encodes CASSQGLRGLDEQFF.

The chain has TRBV10-3 and TRBJ1-3; D possibly corresponds to TRBD1 (5 bases). This CDR3 spans 14 amino acids. Germline CDR1 and CDR2: ENHRY and SYGVKD. The V end lost 11 bases, the J end lost 1 base, and 15 bases lay between the germline ends. The chain's CDR3 is CASSQGFSGNTIYF. Here the CDR3 DNA reads TGTGCCTCCAGCCAGGGATTTTCTGGAAACACCATATATTTT.

The chain couples TRBV15 to TRBJ2-1; D not certain. The germline gives CDR1 LNHNV, CDR2 YYDKDF (reference sequence). The V end lost 1 base, the J end lost 4 bases, and 11 bases lay between the germline ends. The CDR3 covers 15 residues. CDR3 loop: CATSRGIATYNEQFF. DNA for the CDR3: TGTGCCACCAGCAGAGGAATCGCTACATACAATGAGCAGTTCTTC.

V gene TRBV11-2 combines with J gene TRBJ2-7, with D possibly matching TRBD2 (6 bases). The CDR3 totals 15 residues. The V gene's germline CDR1 is SGHAT and CDR2 FQNNGV. Trimming cost V 1 base and J 6 bases, with 16 bases left between them. The CDR3: CASSLVGGGIVEQYF. CDR3 sequence (DNA): TGTGCCAGCAGCTTAGTAGGAGGCGGGATTGTCGAGCAGTACTTC.